The 13 T cell receptor beta chains listed next were all sequenced from one sample in a study of Ad26.COV2.S vaccination and SARS-CoV-2 variants. The treatment here: roughly 19 received Ad26.COV2.S at low or high dose, single or two shots; about 5 received placebo; per-sample allocation not given. Samples analyzed were those drawn on day 63 after the first vaccine or placebo injection. Sequenced by immunoSEQ multiplex PCR; TCRdb stores in-frame clones only, minus some. The table lists approximately 340,000 clones, 70% to 90% of them singletons. This specimen consisted of peripheral blood, obtained in a trial of Ad26.COV2.S vaccine versus placebo. The receptors come from a person aged 18-65 years who received the Ad26.COV2.S COVID-19 vaccine or a placebo.

The chain is built from TRBV30 and TRBJ2-4; tentatively, D is TRBD2 (5 bases). Germline CDR1 is GTSNPN and CDR2 is SVGIG (reference sequence). The length of the CDR3 is 15 residues. Trimming cost V 0 bases and J 0 bases, with 9 bases left between them. CDR3 sequence: CAWSVRGLAKNIQYF. The DNA for the CDR3 is TGTGCCTGGAGTGTACGTGGACTAGCCAAAAACATTCAGTACTTC.

The chain uses TRBV3-1 (or the pseudogene TRBV3-2) and TRBJ2-1; no definite D call. V dropped 3 bases and J dropped 0 bases, with 9 bases sitting between them. Per germline, CDR1 LGHDT and CDR2 YNNKEL (reference sequence). The CDR3 is 15 residues long. The DNA of the CDR3 is TGTGCCAGCAGCCAGGCGATAAGCTCCTACAATGAGCAGTTCTTC. Translated, it gives CASSQAISSYNEQFF.

This chain connects TRBV28 to TRBJ1-2, with D possibly matching TRBD1 (6 bases). There are 13 residues in the CDR3. V gave up 4 bases and J gave up 4 bases, with 10 bases separating them. From germline, CDR1 is MDHEN and CDR2 SYDVKM. The CDR3 here is CASSSQGAYGYTF. Written as DNA, the CDR3 is TGTGCCAGCAGTTCACAGGGAGCCTATGGCTACACCTTC.

The chain recombines TRBV6-2 or TRBV6-3 with TRBJ2-7, with D possibly TRBD2 on 6 matching bases. Looked up from germline, CDR1 is MNHEY and CDR2 is SVGEGT. This CDR3 comprises 15 residues. V was clipped by 6 bases and J by 1 base, with 16 bases between them. The CDR3 sequence is CASSHPPGVSYEQYF. DNA for the CDR3: TGTGCCAGCAGCCACCCCCCGGGGGTATCCTACGAGCAGTACTTC.

This chain uses TRBV27 with TRBJ2-7; 7 nucleotides agree with TRBD1. The junction had 17 bases not matched to a gene; V was cut back by 2 bases and J by 4 bases. CDR1 is MNHEY, CDR2 SMNVEV, per germline (reference sequence). This CDR3 has 18 residues. Here the CDR3 reads CASSLGGPGQTMKYEQYF. CDR3 in DNA: TGTGCCAGCAGTTTAGGGGGACCGGGACAGACTATGAAGTACGAGCAGTACTTC.

V usage is TRBV28 and J usage is TRBJ2-1; no definite D call. Germline V lookup: CDR1 MDHEN, CDR2 SYDVKM. This CDR3 is built from 15 residues. Trimming pared 8 bases from V and 9 bases from J, leaving 23 bases between. The CDR3 protein is CASRSTRTLVVEQFF. CDR3 in DNA: TGTGCCAGCCGTTCAACCAGGACCCTCGTGGTTGAGCAGTTCTTC. Full variable domain (remainder filled in from reference TRBV28 and TRBJ2-1): DVKVTQSSRYLVKRTGEKVFLECVQDMDHENMFWYRQDPGLGLRLIYFSYDVKMKEKGDIPEGYSVSREKKERFSLILESASTNQTSMYLCASRSTRTLVVEQFFGPGTRLTVL.

The V gene is TRBV6-5, the J gene TRBJ2-1, with D perhaps TRBD1 (5 bases). The ends were cut back, 2 bases at V and 10 bases at J, with 12 bases in the middle. Germline CDR1 MNHEY, CDR2 SVGAGI. The CDR3 consists of 13 residues. CDR3 nucleotide sequence: TGTGCCAGCAGTTACAGCAGGGTACAGGAGCAGTTCTTC. Its protein product is CASSYSRVQEQFF.

The V call is TRBV5-1, the J call TRBJ2-7; 11 bases are a match to TRBD2. This CDR3 spans 19 amino acids. V gave up 0 bases and J gave up 0 bases; unmatched junction bases: 11. CDR1 is SGHRS, CDR2 YFSETQ, per germline. CDR3 coding DNA: TGCGCCAGCAGCTTGGCCGTCGTTAGCGGGGGGGCTTACTCCTACGAGCAGTACTTC. It yields the protein CASSLAVVSGGAYSYEQYF.

In its sample, this clone was seen once. The CDR3 DNA sequence: TGTGCCAGCTCACCAATTCTGGGGGCCGGCGAGACCCAGTACTTC. This sequence encodes CASSPILGAGETQYF. This rearrangement joins TRBV18 to TRBJ2-5, with D tentatively TRBD1 (6 bases). Trimming left V 2 bases short and J 5 bases short, with 15 bases between. CDR1 and CDR2 (germline): KGHSH, LQKENI. CDR3 length: 15 amino acids.

The V call is TRBV11-2, the J call TRBJ1-4; D remains ambiguous. There are 16 residues in the CDR3. Germline lookup yields CDR1 SGHAT and CDR2 FQNNGV. V was clipped by 1 base and J by 0 bases, with 9 bases between them. The CDR3 bases are TGTGCCAGCAGCTTAGGAGGGAGCGCAACTAATGAAAAACTGTTTTTT. Encoded protein: CASSLGGSATNEKLFF. Full variable domain (rest looked up from reference TRBV11-2 and TRBJ1-4): EAGVAQSPRYKIIEKRQSVAFWCNPISGHATLYWYQQILGQGPKLLIQFQNNGVVDDSQLPKDRFSAERLKGVDSTLKIQPAKLEDSAVYLCASSLGGSATNEKLFFGSGTQLSVL.

The rearrangement uses TRBV30 and TRBJ2-1; D ambiguous. Per the germline V gene, CDR1 is GTSNPN and CDR2 is SVGIG (reference sequence). The CDR3 has 13 residues. Trimming pared 5 bases from V and 3 bases from J, leaving 11 bases between. CDR3 loop: CAWGVTSYNEQFF. In DNA form, the CDR3 reads TGTGCCTGGGGAGTCACAAGCTACAATGAGCAGTTCTTC.

The rearrangement joins TRBV15 to TRBJ1-2; no definite D call. Trimming pared 0 bases from V and 7 bases from J, leaving 9 bases between. Germline V gene sequence: CDR1 LNHNV, CDR2 YYDKDF (reference sequence). The CDR3 contains 13 residues. The CDR3 DNA reads as TGTGCCACCAGCAGAGAAATGGACGGTGGCTACACCTTC. Its protein is CATSREMDGGYTF.

CDR3 sequence (DNA): TGTGCCAGCTCACCACTAGCGGGCAACTCCTACAATGAGCAGTTCTTC. Translation: CASSPLAGNSYNEQFF. This chain uses TRBV18 with TRBJ2-1; 7 bases align to TRBD2. Losses at the gene ends were 1 base for V and 0 bases for J; bases not matched to a gene: 3. Germline CDR1 and CDR2: KGHSH and LQKENI. CDR3 length: 16 amino acids.